This TCR beta chain was captured by sequencing in a study of T cell repertoires in cytomegalovirus infection. A single record per CDR3 protein comes from TCRdb applying MiXCR to the reads. There are about 83,000 distinct CDR3 sequences in the sample; around 25% occur only once, and approximately 49% lies in the top ten. The CDR3 totals 15 residues. Trimming took off 6 bases at V and 0 bases at J, with 12 bases between the two ends. The germline V gene has CDR1 SEHNR and CDR2 FQNEAQ (reference sequence). This clonotype has just a few counts. Its antigen is undetermined. The sequenced sample was CD8+ T cells from cultured PBMCs, obtained from culture after CMV antigen stimulation. This TCR was sampled from a human donor in good health (CMV status not recorded). Some clones in this sample may be carry-over from other donors' samples. The chain links TRBV7-9 to TRBJ2-1; possible D gene TRBD2, 5 bases. The CDR3 here is CASSLPGSSYNEQFF. In nucleotides, the CDR3 is TGTGCCAGCAGTCTCCCGGGGAGCTCCTACAATGAGCAGTTCTTC.